The T cell receptor (beta chain) under discussion was sequenced for a study of blood T cell repertoires in COVID-19. Study context: PBMCs, B-cell-depleted T cells, or T cells were the source of the cDNA or gDNA that made up the material.

Source study methods: By means of reference gene primer amplification, nucleated cell counts were estimated. The data were produced by immunoSEQ multiplex PCR, yet TCRdb's version contains in-frame clones alone and is incomplete. Clonal size and the V and J genes are those of that table, whereas D and trimming came from the DNA. The table has roughly 100,000 clones, around four fifths seen once. Sequencing used peripheral blood. The receptor was isolated from a man aged 55-75 years with active or convalescent COVID-19.

CDR3 protein: CASSYLAPAGDTQYF. The CDR3 nucleotides read TGTGCCAGCAGTTACCTAGCCCCCGCCGGAGATACGCAGTATTTT. The chain couples TRBV6-2 or TRBV6-3 to TRBJ2-3, with TRBD2 as a possible D gene (5 bases). Germline V gene lookup returns CDR1 MNHEY and CDR2 SVGEGT. The CDR3 spans 15 residues. The V gene lost 2 bases and the J gene lost 5 bases, with 14 bases spanning the gap.